The T cell receptor beta chain under discussion was sequenced for a study of blood T cell repertoires in COVID-19 (TCRdb year 2020). About the investigation overall: Collaborator samples came from the United States, Italy and Spain and covered acute and convalescent phases of COVID-19. The prospective study material was composed of cDNA or gDNA derived from T cells, B-cell-depleted T cells, or PBMCs. The dataset comprised deeply sampled blood TCRbeta repertoires from subjects exposed to, actively infected with, or recovered from COVID-19. A freely available public database, intended as a resource for researchers studying the immune response to SARS-CoV-2, is where the repertoires were released. Samples were obtained from the ongoing ImmuneRACE study (first 160 participants) and from about 1,300 subjects provided by 6 global collaborators. Sample metadata almost always included a de-identified subject ID, COVID-19 status, age in years and sex. Where available, HLA class I and class II types were obtained from metadata supplied by the sample provider rather than from assay-based typing. The research as a whole found: Clinical and demographic metadata were provided uncurated, with the amount varying by source and participant.

TCRbeta CDR3 regions were amplified from genomic DNA by means of the immunoSEQ Assay, a bias-controlled multiplex PCR. On the authors' methods: Within the assay, amplification of reference gene primers was used to estimate how many nucleated cells each sample contained. To quantify the absolute abundance of each unique TCRbeta CDR3 rearrangement, sequence reads were collapsed and filtered. Productive Simpson clonality was computed per sample as the square root of Simpson's diversity index over productive rearrangements. TCRdb stores this immuneACCESS table with in-frame sequences only. Part of the clones is absent; in the studies checked, under half of the shortfall reflects unresolved V genes, and no reason is known for the rest. V and J calls and clone size are those listed in that table; D and trimming were worked out from the DNA. This sample lists 150,000 to 200,000 clones; around 77% were detected once. The ten biggest clones cover around 3% of the sample.

Collaborating institutions collected whole blood in K2EDTA tubes following their own protocols. For TCRbeta analysis, collaborator samples were shipped as frozen whole blood, as isolated PBMCs, or as DNA extracted from either sample type. Remarks on this clone: Which antigen it targets is not known. Per-base quality was not reported, and no clone a single base away is much larger than it.

CDR1 and CDR2 were assigned from the germline V gene as SGHVS and FQNEAQ. The cysteine opens and the phenylalanine closes a CDR3 of 14 amino acids. CDR3 DNA only is kept here, 42 bases in frame from base 1. V is pruned by 5 bases and J by 3 bases, leaving 5 bases of the junction without a gene match. The clonotype originates from a man between 65 and 85 years old with acute or convalescent COVID-19. The chain joins TRBV7-8 to TRBJ2-7; the junction holds 9 bases that match TRBD2. Sequencing was performed on peripheral blood. The DNA reads TGTGCCAGCAGCCCTTTAGCGGGAGTCTACGAGCAGTACTTC. Protein translation: CASSPLAGVYEQYF.